The present TCR beta chain was sequenced within a study of beta chain features in type 1 diabetes. Study-level points and caveats: Significant though moderate, a shortening of TCRB CDR3s appeared in all four CD4+ subsets of Type 1 diabetes patients.

A few counts support this clone. Its antigen is not known. Sequencing targeted expressed TCRB transcripts, as all isolated RNA had been reverse transcribed. Naive, central memory and regulatory T cell samples came to a mean of about 3.9 million reads. TCRdb's copy holds only in-frame clones and misses some; the assay was immunoSEQ multiplex PCR. The sample consists of about 40,000 clones, roughly 64% of them appearing once. This CDR3 is built from 14 residues. The germline V gene has CDR1 MNHEY and CDR2 SMNVEV (reference sequence). Losses at the gene ends were 5 bases for V and 3 bases for J; bases not matched to a gene: 2. Donors underwent one heparinised blood draw, around 120 mL on average. Each of the CD4+ naive, central memory, regulatory and stem cell-like memory populations was sorted via CD45RO/CCR7/CD25/CD127/CD95/CD27.

The sequence came from a woman younger than 45 in good health. The chain has TRBV27 and TRBJ2-1; 9 bases align to TRBD2. Sequenced input: Tregs from blood. This chain's CDR3 is CASSGLASYNEQFF. The DNA of the CDR3 is TGTGCCAGCAGTGGACTAGCGAGCTACAATGAGCAGTTCTTC.